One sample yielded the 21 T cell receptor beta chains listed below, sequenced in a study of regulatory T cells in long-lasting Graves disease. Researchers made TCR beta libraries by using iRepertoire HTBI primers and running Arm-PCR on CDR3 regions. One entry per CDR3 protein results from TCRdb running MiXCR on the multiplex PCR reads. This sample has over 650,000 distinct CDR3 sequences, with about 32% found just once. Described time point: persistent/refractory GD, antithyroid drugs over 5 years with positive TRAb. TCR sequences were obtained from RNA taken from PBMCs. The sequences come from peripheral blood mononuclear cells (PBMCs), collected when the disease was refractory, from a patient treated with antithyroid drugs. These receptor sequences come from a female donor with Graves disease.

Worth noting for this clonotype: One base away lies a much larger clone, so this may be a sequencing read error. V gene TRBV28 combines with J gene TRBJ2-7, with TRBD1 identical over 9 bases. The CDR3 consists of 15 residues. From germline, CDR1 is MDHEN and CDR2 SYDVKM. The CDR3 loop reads CASSKGVQGAYGQYF. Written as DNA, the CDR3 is TGTGCCAGCAGTAAAGGGGTACAGGGGGCCTACGGGCAGTACTTC. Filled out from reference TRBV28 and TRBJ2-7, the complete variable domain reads DVKVTQSSRYLVKRTGEKVFLECVQDMDHENMFWYRQDPGLGLRLIYFSYDVKMKEKGDIPEGYSVSREKKERFSLILESASTNQTSMYLCASSKGVQGAYGQYFGPGTRLTVT.

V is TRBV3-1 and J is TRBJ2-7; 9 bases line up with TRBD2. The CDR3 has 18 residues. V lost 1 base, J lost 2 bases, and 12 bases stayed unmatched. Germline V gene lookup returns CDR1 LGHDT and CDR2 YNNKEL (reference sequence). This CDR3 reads CASSQVPPIAGATYEQYF. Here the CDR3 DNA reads TGTGCCAGCAGCCAAGTGCCCCCTATAGCGGGGGCTACCTACGAGCAGTACTTC.

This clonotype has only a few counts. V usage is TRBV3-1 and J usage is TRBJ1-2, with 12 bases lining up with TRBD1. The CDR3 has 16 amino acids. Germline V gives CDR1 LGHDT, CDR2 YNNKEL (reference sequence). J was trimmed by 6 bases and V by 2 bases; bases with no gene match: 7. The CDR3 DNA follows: TGTGCCAGCAGCCAACGGGACAGGGGGCGTTTCGATGGCTACACCTTC. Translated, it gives CASSQRDRGRFDGYTF.

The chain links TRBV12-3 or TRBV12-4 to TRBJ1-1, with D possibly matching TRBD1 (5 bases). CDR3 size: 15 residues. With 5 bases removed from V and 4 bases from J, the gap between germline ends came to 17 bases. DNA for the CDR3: TGTGCCAGCAGTCTTCGGACACCTTCGAGCACTGAAGCTTTCTTT. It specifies CASSLRTPSSTEAFF.

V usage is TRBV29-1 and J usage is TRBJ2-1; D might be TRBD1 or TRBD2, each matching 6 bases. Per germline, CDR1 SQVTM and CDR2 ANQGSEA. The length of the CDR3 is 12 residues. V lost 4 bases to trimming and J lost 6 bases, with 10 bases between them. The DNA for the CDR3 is TGCAGCGTTGTAACGGGGGCCAATGAGCAGTTCTTC. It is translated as CSVVTGANEQFF.

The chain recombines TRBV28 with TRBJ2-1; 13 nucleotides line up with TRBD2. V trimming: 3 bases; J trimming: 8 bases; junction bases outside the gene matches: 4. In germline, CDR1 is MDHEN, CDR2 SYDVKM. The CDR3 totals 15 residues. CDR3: CASSFRTSGSDEQFF. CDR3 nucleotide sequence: TGTGCCAGCAGTTTTAGGACTAGCGGGAGTGATGAGCAGTTCTTC. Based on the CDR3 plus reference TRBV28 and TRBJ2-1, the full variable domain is DVKVTQSSRYLVKRTGEKVFLECVQDMDHENMFWYRQDPGLGLRLIYFSYDVKMKEKGDIPEGYSVSREKKERFSLILESASTNQTSMYLCASSFRTSGSDEQFFGPGTRLTVL.

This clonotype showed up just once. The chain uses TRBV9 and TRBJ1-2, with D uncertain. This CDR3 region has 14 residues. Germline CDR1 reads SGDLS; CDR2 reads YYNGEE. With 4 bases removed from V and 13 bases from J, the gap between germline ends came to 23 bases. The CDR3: CASSTTDSRLSATF. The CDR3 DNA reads TGTGCCAGCAGCACCACGGATTCCAGACTTTCGGCCACCTTC.

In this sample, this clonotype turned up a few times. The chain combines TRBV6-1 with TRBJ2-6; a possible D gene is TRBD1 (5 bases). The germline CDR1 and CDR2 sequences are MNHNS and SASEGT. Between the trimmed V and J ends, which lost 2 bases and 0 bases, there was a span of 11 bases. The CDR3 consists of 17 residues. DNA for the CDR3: TGTGCCAGCAGTGAATATTGGACAACCTCTGGGGCCAACGTCCTGACTTTC. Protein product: CASSEYWTTSGANVLTF.

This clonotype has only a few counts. The chain's CDR3 is CASVPGMGSSGNTIYF. In DNA, the CDR3 is TGTGCCAGCGTACCAGGGATGGGAAGCTCTGGAAACACCATATATTTT. The V gene is TRBV2, the J gene TRBJ1-3, with a tentative D call TRBD1 (5 bases). V lost 8 bases and J 0 bases, leaving 17 bases between the germline ends. CDR1 and CDR2 from the germline V gene are SNHLY and FYNNEI. The CDR3 consists of 16 residues. Variable domain in full (rest from reference TRBV2 and TRBJ1-3): EPEVTQTPSHQVTQMGQEVILRCVPISNHLYFYWYRQILGQKVEFLVSFYNNEISEKSEIFDDQFSVERPDGSNFTLKIRSTKLEDSAMYFCASVPGMGSSGNTIYFGEGSWLTVV.

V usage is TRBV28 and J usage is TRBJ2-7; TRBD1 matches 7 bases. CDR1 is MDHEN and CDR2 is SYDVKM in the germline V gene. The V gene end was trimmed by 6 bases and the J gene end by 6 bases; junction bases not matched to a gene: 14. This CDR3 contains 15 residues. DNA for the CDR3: TGTGCCAGCAGCCCCGGAACAGGGGCCCTCGGCGAGCAGTACTTC. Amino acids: CASSPGTGALGEQYF.

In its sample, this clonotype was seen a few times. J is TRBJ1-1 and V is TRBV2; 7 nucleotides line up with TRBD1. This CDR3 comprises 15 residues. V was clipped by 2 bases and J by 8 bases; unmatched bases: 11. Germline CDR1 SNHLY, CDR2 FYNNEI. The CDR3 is CASSETPPGQKEAFF. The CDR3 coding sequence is TGTGCCAGCAGTGAAACGCCCCCGGGACAGAAAGAAGCTTTCTTT.

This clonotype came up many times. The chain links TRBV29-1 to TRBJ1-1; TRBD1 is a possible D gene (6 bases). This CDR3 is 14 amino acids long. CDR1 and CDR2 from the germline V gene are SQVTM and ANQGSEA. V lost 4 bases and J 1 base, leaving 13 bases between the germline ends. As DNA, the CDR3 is TGCAGCGTTGCAGGGGAAGGCGGGAACACTGAAGCTTTCTTT. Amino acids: CSVAGEGGNTEAFF.

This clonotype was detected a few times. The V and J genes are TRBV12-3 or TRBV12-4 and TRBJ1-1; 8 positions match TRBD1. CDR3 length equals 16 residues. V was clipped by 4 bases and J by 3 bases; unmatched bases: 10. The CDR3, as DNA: TGTGCCAGCAGTTCTCGGACAGGGATTTTATACACTGAAGCTTTCTTT. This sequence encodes CASSSRTGILYTEAFF.

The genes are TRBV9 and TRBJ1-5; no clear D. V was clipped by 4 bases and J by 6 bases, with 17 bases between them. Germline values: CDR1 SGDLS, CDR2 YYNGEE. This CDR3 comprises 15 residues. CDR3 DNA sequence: TGTGCCAGCAGCCCCGATGGCAGGCCACTTCAGCCCCAGCATTTT. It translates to CASSPDGRPLQPQHF.

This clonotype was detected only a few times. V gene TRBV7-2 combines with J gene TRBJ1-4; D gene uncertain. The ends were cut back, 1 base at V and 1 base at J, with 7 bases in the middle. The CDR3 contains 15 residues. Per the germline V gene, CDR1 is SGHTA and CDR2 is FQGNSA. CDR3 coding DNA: TGTGCCAGCAGCTTAGAGTCAGGAACTAATGAAAAACTGTTTTTT. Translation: CASSLESGTNEKLFF.

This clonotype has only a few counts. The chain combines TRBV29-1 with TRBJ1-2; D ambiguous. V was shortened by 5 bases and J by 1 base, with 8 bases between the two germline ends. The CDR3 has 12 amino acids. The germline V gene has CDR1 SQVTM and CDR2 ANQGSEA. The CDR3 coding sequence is TGCAGCGTTTCAAGGCTTAACTATGGCTACACCTTC. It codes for CSVSRLNYGYTF.

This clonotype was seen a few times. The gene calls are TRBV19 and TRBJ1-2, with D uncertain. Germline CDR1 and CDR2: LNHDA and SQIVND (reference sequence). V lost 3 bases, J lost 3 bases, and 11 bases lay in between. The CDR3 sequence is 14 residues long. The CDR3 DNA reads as TGTGCCAGTAGTATGATTGGCGCGGACTATGGCTACACCTTC. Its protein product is CASSMIGADYGYTF.

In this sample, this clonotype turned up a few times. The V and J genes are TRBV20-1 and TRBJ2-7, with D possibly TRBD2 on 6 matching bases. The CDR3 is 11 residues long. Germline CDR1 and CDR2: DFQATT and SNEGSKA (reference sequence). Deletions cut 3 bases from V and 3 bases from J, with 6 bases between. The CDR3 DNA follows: TGCAGTGCTAGCGGGAGCTACGAGCAGTACTTC. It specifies CSASGSYEQYF.

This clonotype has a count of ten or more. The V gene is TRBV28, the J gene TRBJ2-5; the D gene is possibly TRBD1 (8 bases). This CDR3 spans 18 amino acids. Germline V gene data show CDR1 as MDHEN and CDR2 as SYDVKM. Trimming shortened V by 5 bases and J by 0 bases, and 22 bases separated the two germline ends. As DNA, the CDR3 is TGTGCCAGCAGTCCAACAGGGGGGGCGGAATGGTACCAAGAGACCCAGTACTTC. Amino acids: CASSPTGGAEWYQETQYF.

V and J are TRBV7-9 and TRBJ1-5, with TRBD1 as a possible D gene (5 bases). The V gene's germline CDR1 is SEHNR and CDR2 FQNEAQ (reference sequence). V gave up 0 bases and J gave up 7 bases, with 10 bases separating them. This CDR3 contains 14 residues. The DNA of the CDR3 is TGTGCCAGCAGCTTAGCCGCGGGGGAACAGCCCCAGCATTTT. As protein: CASSLAAGEQPQHF.

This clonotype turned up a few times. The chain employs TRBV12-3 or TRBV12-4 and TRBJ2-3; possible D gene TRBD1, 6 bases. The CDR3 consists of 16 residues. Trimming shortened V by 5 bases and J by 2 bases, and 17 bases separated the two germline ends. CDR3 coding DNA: TGTGCCAGCAGTCCCGCGACAGGAAGGTTCACAGATACGCAGTATTTT. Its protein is CASSPATGRFTDTQYF.